These 2 T cell receptor beta chains came from one sample sequenced in a study of T-cell memory formation after mild COVID-19. TCRdb processed the 5' RACE reads anew with MiXCR; each CDR3 protein has one entry. This sample has approximately 440,000 distinct CDR3 sequences, with around 18% found just once. The specimen was PBMCs or a T cell subset sorted from them (not recorded which). Receptors originate from an adult woman who had mild COVID-19 (a few samples of this study predate the infection). Cell type and time point are not known.

V and J are TRBV14 and TRBJ2-2; 7 bases align to TRBD2. The V segment lost 4 bases and the J segment 4 bases; nucleotides outside the gene matches: 6. Looked up from germline, CDR1 is SGHDN and CDR2 is FVKESK. CDR3 length: 15 residues. Written as DNA, the CDR3 is TGTGCCAGCAGCCCCCGGGAGGTGTCCACCGGGGAGCTGTTTTTT. This translates into CASSPREVSTGELFF.

This clonotype occurred a few times. This chain's CDR3 is CASSFSAGNNYGYTF. The CDR3 DNA reads as TGTGCCAGCAGCTTCTCGGCAGGGAATAACTATGGCTACACCTTC. The chain couples TRBV7-2 to TRBJ1-2, with D perhaps TRBD1 (5 bases). CDR1 is SGHTA, CDR2 FQGNSA, per germline. With 3 bases removed from V and 1 base from J, the gap between germline ends came to 12 bases. The CDR3 extends over 15 amino acids.